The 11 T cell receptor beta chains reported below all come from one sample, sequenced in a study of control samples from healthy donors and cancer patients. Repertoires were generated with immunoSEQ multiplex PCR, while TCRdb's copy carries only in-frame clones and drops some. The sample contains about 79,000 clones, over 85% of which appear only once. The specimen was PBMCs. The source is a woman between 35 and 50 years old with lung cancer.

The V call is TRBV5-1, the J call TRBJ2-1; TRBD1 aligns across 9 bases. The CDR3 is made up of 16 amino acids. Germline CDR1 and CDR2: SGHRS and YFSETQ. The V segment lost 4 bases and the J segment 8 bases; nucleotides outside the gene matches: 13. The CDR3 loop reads CASSTRTGEVGDEQFF. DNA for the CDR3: TGCGCCAGCAGCACACGGACAGGGGAGGTGGGCGATGAGCAGTTCTTC.

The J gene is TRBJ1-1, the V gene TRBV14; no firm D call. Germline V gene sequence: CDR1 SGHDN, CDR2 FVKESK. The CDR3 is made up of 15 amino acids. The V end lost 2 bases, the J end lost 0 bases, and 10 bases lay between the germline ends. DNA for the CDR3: TGTGCCAGCAGCCAAATAGGGTTTATGAACACTGAAGCTTTCTTT. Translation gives CASSQIGFMNTEAFF.

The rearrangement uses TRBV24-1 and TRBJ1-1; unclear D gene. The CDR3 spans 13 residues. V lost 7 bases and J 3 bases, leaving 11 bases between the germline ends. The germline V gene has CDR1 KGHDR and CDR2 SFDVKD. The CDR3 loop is CATRDWSDTEAFF. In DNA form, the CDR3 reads TGTGCCACCAGGGACTGGTCGGACACTGAAGCTTTCTTT.

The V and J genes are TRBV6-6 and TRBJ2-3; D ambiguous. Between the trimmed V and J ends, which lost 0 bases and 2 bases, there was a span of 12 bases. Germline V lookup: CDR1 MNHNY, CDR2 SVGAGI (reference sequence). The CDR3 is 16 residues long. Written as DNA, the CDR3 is TGTGCCAGCAGTTACTCTAGCCCTGGGGTCACAGATACGCAGTATTTT. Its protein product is CASSYSSPGVTDTQYF.

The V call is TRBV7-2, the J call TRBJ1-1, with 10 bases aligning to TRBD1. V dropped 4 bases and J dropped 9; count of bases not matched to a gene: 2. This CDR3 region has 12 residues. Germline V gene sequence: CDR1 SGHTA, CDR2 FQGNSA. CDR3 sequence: CASSSDRGQAFF. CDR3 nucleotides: TGTGCCAGCAGCTCCGACAGGGGGCAAGCTTTCTTT.

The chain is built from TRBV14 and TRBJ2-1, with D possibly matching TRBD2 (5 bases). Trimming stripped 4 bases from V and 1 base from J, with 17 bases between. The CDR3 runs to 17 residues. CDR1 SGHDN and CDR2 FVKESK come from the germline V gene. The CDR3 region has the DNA TGTGCCAGCAGCCCGTCTTGGGGAGTCAGATCCTACAATGAGCAGTTCTTC. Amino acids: CASSPSWGVRSYNEQFF.

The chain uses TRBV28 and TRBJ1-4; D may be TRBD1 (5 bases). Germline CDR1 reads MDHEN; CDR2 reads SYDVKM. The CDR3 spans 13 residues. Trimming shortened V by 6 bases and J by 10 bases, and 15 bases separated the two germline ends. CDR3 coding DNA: TGTGCCAGCAGCCGAGCGGGGGGAGGAAAACTGTTTTTT. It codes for CASSRAGGGKLFF.

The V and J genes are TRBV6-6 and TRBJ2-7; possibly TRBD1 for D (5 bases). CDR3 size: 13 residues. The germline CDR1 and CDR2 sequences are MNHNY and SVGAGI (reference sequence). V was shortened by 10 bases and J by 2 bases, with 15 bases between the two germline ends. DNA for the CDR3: TGTGCCACCCAATCAGGGCCTCCCTACGAGCAGTACTTC. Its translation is CATQSGPPYEQYF.

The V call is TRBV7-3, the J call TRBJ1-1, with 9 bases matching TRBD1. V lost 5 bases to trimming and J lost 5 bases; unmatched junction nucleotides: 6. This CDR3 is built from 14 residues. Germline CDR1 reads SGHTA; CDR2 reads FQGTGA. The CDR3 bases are TGTGCCAGCAGCCTGGGGACAGGGAGGACTGAAGCTTTCTTT. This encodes CASSLGTGRTEAFF.

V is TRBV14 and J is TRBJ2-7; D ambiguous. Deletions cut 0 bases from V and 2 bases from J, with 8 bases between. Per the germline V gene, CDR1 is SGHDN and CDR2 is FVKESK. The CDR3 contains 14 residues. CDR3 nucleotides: TGTGCCAGCAGCCAAGATTTCAGACCCTACGAGCAGTACTTC. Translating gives CASSQDFRPYEQYF.

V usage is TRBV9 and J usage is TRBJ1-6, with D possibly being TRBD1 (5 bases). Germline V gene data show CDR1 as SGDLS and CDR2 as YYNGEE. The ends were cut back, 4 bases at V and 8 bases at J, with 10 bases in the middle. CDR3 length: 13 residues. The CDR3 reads CASSTGGDSPLHF. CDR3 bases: TGTGCCAGCAGCACAGGTGGGGATTCACCCCTCCACTTT.